The 18 T cell receptor beta chains below were found in one sample sequenced in a study of beta chain features in type 1 diabetes. Their antigens remain unidentified. General study findings and limits: Among patients with Type 1 diabetes, TCRB CDR3s were moderately but significantly shorter in every one of the four CD4+ subsets.

Sequenced material consisted of expressed TCRB transcripts (all of the isolated RNA was reverse transcribed). Using immunoSEQ multiplex PCR, the repertoire was profiled, and TCRdb retains in-frame clones only, with some absent. In the table there are about 120,000 clones, roughly 15% of which are singletons. The specimen was central memory CD4+ T cells from blood. These receptors were collected from a man aged 25-40 years with type 1 diabetes.

This clone came up a few times. The CDR3 is CASSLAGGLWETQYF. Here the CDR3 DNA reads TGTGCCAGCAGCTTAGCGGGCGGCTTGTGGGAGACCCAGTACTTC. J is TRBJ2-5 and V is TRBV7-2, with unresolved D. This CDR3 is built from 15 residues. Deletions cut 0 bases from V and 5 bases from J, with 13 bases between. Germline CDR1 reads SGHTA; CDR2 reads FQGNSA.

The chain links TRBV7-3 to TRBJ2-7; 7 positions match TRBD1. V shed 4 bases, J shed 7 bases, and the junction held 1 base outside the gene matches. The CDR3 length is 11 residues. Germline V gene data show CDR1 as SGHTA and CDR2 as FQGTGA. CDR3 protein: CASSSGGEQYF. In DNA form, the CDR3 reads TGTGCCAGCAGCTCAGGGGGAGAGCAGTACTTC.

This clone has a handful of counts. The chain combines TRBV7-2 with TRBJ2-3; D is tentatively TRBD1 or TRBD2 (6 bases each). The germline CDR1 and CDR2 sequences are SGHTA and FQGNSA. The CDR3 consists of 13 residues. Trimming cost V 6 bases and J 8 bases, with 15 bases left between them. The CDR3: CASSQTGASTQYF. As DNA, the CDR3 is TGTGCCAGCAGTCAAACGGGGGCGAGTACGCAGTATTTT.

This clone turned up a few times. The rearrangement joins TRBV2 to TRBJ1-6; tentatively, D is TRBD1 (6 bases). Per the germline V gene, CDR1 is SNHLY and CDR2 is FYNNEI. This CDR3 has 14 residues. V dropped 2 bases and J dropped 7 bases, with 9 bases sitting between them. This CDR3 is CASSEQGPNSPLHF. The CDR3 coding sequence is TGTGCCAGCAGTGAACAGGGGCCCAATTCACCCCTCCACTTT.

With regard to this clone: A much larger clone lies a single base off, so this may be a read error. The chain joins TRBV30 to TRBJ2-4, with TRBD2 identical over 7 bases. CDR1 and CDR2 (germline): GTSNPN, SVGIG (reference sequence). This CDR3 has 17 residues. With 5 bases clipped from V and 2 bases from J, the junction kept 15 bases outside the gene matches. Here the CDR3 reads CAWGRRVSGKTKNIQYF. CDR3 DNA: TGTGCCTGGGGTAGAAGGGTAAGCGGGAAGACCAAAAACATTCAGTACTTC. Based on the CDR3 plus reference TRBV30 and TRBJ2-4, the full variable domain is SQTIHQWPATLVQPVGSPLSLECTVEGTSNPNLYWYRQAAGRGLQLLFYSVGIGQISSEVPQNLSASRPQDRQFILSSKKLLLSDSGFYLCAWGRRVSGKTKNIQYFGAGTRLSVL.

This chain connects TRBV7-8 to TRBJ2-7; D could derive from TRBD1 or TRBD2 (5 bases each). Germline values: CDR1 SGHVS, CDR2 FQNEAQ. The CDR3 sequence is 16 residues long. Trimming left V 4 bases short and J 2 bases short, with 18 bases between. The CDR3, as DNA: TGTGCCAGCAGCTCTGGGGTAGGGGACCGGGCCTACGAGCAGTACTTC. As protein: CASSSGVGDRAYEQYF.

This clone has more than one count but fewer than ten. The chain has TRBV10-2 and TRBJ2-3; D not resolved. The CDR3 runs to 14 residues. The germline V and J ends were trimmed by 7 bases and 3 bases, with 14 bases remaining between them. Germline CDR1 is WSHSY and CDR2 is SAAADI. CDR3 protein: CASTRTALTDTQYF. The CDR3 DNA reads TGCGCCAGCACTAGGACGGCCCTGACAGATACGCAGTATTTT.

The chain is built from TRBV7-8 and TRBJ1-5; D is perhaps TRBD1 (6 bases). The CDR3 contains 13 residues. V was trimmed by 5 bases and J by 8 bases, leaving 13 bases between them. Germline lookup yields CDR1 SGHVS and CDR2 FQNEAQ. The CDR3 here is CASSPQGGEPQHF. CDR3 sequence (DNA): TGTGCCAGCAGCCCACAGGGTGGTGAGCCCCAGCATTTT.

The rearrangement joins TRBV7-9 to TRBJ1-1; a possible D gene is TRBD1 (6 bases). The CDR3 is 15 residues long. V lost 7 bases and J 0 bases, leaving 15 bases between the germline ends. Germline V gene data show CDR1 as SEHNR and CDR2 as FQNEAQ (reference sequence). The DNA of the CDR3 is TGTGCCAGCACCTCAGGGGACCCCATGAACACTGAAGCTTTCTTT. Residues: CASTSGDPMNTEAFF.

There are a few counts of this clone. The chain uses TRBV27 and TRBJ2-7; 8 nucleotides agree with TRBD1. Trimming took 2 bases from V and 0 from J; bases not matched to a gene: 3. Germline V gives CDR1 MNHEY, CDR2 SMNVEV (reference sequence). The CDR3 covers 15 residues. The CDR3 nucleotides are TGTGCCAGCAGTTTAGCGGACAGGGTCTCCTACGAGCAGTACTTC. Encoded protein: CASSLADRVSYEQYF.

This clone was recorded a few times. The rearrangement uses TRBV19 and TRBJ1-5; tentative D call: TRBD1 (5 bases). Trimming stripped 6 bases from V and 4 bases from J, with 16 bases between. This CDR3 comprises 15 residues. Germline CDR1 is LNHDA and CDR2 is SQIVND (reference sequence). CDR3 bases: TGTGCCAGTAGATTCCAGGGCCGGGAGAATCAGCCCCAGCATTTT. This translates into CASRFQGRENQPQHF.

V is TRBV18 and J is TRBJ2-7, with TRBD2 as a possible D gene (7 bases). Trimming left V 6 bases short and J 5 bases short, with 17 bases between. Germline CDR1 is KGHSH and CDR2 is LQKENI. The CDR3 is made up of 14 amino acids. The CDR3 nucleotides read TGTGCCAGCTCGCCCAGCCGGGGGGCCGACGAGCAGTACTTC. This sequence encodes CASSPSRGADEQYF. Based on the CDR3 plus reference TRBV18 and TRBJ2-7, the full variable domain is NAGVMQNPRHLVRRRGQEARLRCSPMKGHSHVYWYRQLPEEGLKFMVYLQKENIIDESGMPKERFSAEFPKEGPSILRIQQVVRGDSAAYFCASSPSRGADEQYFGPGTRLTVT.

The chain carries TRBV29-1 and TRBJ2-1; TRBD1 aligns across 9 bases. Trimming at V came to 6 bases and at J to 4 bases, leaving 4 bases not matched to a gene. CDR1 and CDR2 (germline): SQVTM, ANQGSEA. CDR3 length: 13 amino acids. The CDR3 reads CSVTGTGYNEQFF. The CDR3 DNA is TGCAGCGTGACCGGGACAGGGTACAATGAGCAGTTCTTC.

This clone was detected a few times. The chain uses TRBV7-9 and TRBJ2-2, with D maybe TRBD1 (6 bases). Trimming pared 5 bases from V and 3 bases from J, leaving 13 bases between. Germline loops: CDR1 SEHNR, CDR2 FQNEAQ (reference sequence). The CDR3 is 15 residues long. This CDR3 reads CASSANRVDTGELFF. CDR3 nucleotide sequence: TGTGCCAGCAGCGCTAACAGGGTTGACACCGGGGAGCTGTTTTTT.

The table lists this clone with many counts. The J gene is TRBJ2-2, the V gene TRBV7-2; TRBD2 matches 8 bases. CDR3 size: 13 residues. Germline CDR1 is SGHTA and CDR2 is FQGNSA. Trimming removed 5 bases from V and 5 bases from J; junction bases left unmatched: 1. CDR3 coding DNA: TGTGCCAGCAGCCCGGGGGGGACCGGGGAGCTGTTTTTT. Its translation is CASSPGGTGELFF. The complete variable domain, with remaining parts taken from reference TRBV7-2 and TRBJ2-2, reads GAGVSQSPSNKVTEKGKDVELRCDPISGHTALYWYRQSLGQGLEFLIYFQGNSAPDKSGLPSDRFSAERTGGSVSTLTIQRTQQEDSAVYLCASSPGGTGELFFGEGSRLTVL.

This sequence joins TRBV19 and TRBJ2-5; 11 nucleotides match TRBD1. V lost 4 bases and J lost 5; bases outside the gene matches: 9. Germline V gene sequence: CDR1 LNHDA, CDR2 SQIVND (reference sequence). The CDR3 loop spans 16 amino acids. CDR3 residues: CASSKPGQGVIETQYF. The DNA for the CDR3 is TGTGCCAGTAGTAAACCGGGACAGGGGGTTATTGAGACCCAGTACTTC.

There are a few counts of this clone. This sample includes further DNA sequences coding for the same CDR3. The chain employs TRBV15 and TRBJ2-5; 9 positions agree with TRBD1. J gave up 1 base and V 3 bases, and 0 bases lay outside the gene matches. CDR3 length equals 14 residues. CDR1 and CDR2 (germline): LNHNV, YYDKDF (reference sequence). The CDR3 region is CATSRDRGQETQYF. The DNA of the CDR3 is TGTGCCACCAGCAGGGACAGGGGCCAAGAGACCCAGTACTTC.

This clone has only a few counts. The rearrangement links TRBV7-2 to TRBJ2-3; D is possibly TRBD1 (5 bases). Trimming pared 3 bases from V and 3 bases from J, leaving 19 bases between. This CDR3 contains 17 residues. CDR1 and CDR2 (germline): SGHTA, FQGNSA. In DNA form, the CDR3 reads TGTGCCAGCAGCTTCTCGTCCACAGGATTCTCTACAGATACGCAGTATTTT. Protein: CASSFSSTGFSTDTQYF.